This T cell receptor beta chain was obtained from a study of cytomegalovirus exposure and HLA in healthy donors. The PCR was carried out with 60 Vbeta primers and 13 Jbeta primers. Some clones are missing from TCRdb's copy, which holds only in-frame ones; the method was immunoSEQ multiplex PCR. The sample contains 160,000 or so clones, less than 90% of which appear only once. In germline, CDR1 is MDHEN, CDR2 SYDVKM. V shed 5 bases, J shed 3 bases, and the junction held 10 bases outside the gene matches. The length of the CDR3 is 15 residues. About this clone: Its specificity is not known.

Regarding the study as a whole: Diagnosis of cytomegalovirus status made by the classifier reportedly showed high specificity and sensitivity. A later analysis linked a missense DCLRE1C variant to TCR beta V- and J-gene trimming.

The chain uses TRBV28 and TRBJ2-7; TRBD1 matches 7 bases. The sample taken for sequencing was PBMCs. This receptor was identified in a man aged 18 to 29 in good health and CMV-seronegative. In DNA form, the CDR3 reads TGTGCCAGCAGTGCCCTTTGGACAGGTAACTACGAGCAGTACTTC. It specifies CASSALWTGNYEQYF.